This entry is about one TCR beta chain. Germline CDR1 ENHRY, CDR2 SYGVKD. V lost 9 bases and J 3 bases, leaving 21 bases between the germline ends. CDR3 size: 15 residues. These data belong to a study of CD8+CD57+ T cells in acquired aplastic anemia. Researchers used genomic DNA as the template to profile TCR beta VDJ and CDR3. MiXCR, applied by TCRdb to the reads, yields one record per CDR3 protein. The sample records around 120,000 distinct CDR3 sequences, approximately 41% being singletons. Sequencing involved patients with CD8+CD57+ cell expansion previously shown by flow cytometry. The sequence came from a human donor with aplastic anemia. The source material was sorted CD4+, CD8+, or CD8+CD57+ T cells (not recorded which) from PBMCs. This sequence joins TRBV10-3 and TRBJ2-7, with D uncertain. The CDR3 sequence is CAILGRKLGDYEQYF. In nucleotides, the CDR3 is TGTGCCATTCTGGGAAGGAAGCTAGGCGACTACGAGCAGTACTTC.